The 7 T cell receptor beta chains below come from one sample, sequenced in a study of cytomegalovirus exposure and HLA in healthy donors. PCR employed 60 Vbeta and 13 Jbeta primers. Using immunoSEQ multiplex PCR, the repertoire was profiled, and TCRdb retains in-frame clones only, with some absent. The profile shows approximately 100,000 clones, roughly 80% of them singletons. Material for sequencing was PBMCs. The receptors were sampled from a man in his 60s in good health and CMV-seropositive.

This chain links TRBV18 with TRBJ2-6, with D unclear. The V gene lost 3 bases and the J gene lost 0 bases, with 9 bases spanning the gap. CDR1 and CDR2 from the germline V gene are KGHSH and LQKENI. The CDR3 loop spans 16 amino acids. CDR3 bases: TGTGCCAGCTCACCCTTAAGAGGCTCTGGGGCCAACGTCCTGACTTTC. Its protein is CASSPLRGSGANVLTF.

J is TRBJ1-4 and V is TRBV30; D is unclear. V was pared by 2 bases and J by 6 bases, with 16 bases between. This CDR3 spans 15 amino acids. Germline V gene data show CDR1 as GTSNPN and CDR2 as SVGIG (reference sequence). CDR3 bases: TGTGCCTGGAGTCCCTCGCACGGACTGGATGAAAAACTGTTTTTT. Its translation is CAWSPSHGLDEKLFF.

The V gene is TRBV28, the J gene TRBJ1-1; a weak D match, TRBD1 (6 bases). CDR3 length equals 14 residues. Between the trimmed V and J ends, which lost 11 bases and 1 base, there was a span of 17 bases. Germline-derived CDR1 and CDR2 are MDHEN and SYDVKM. CDR3 sequence reads: CASAGATQNTEAFF. CDR3 nucleotide sequence: TGTGCCTCCGCGGGGGCTACTCAGAACACTGAAGCTTTCTTT. Drawing the rest from reference TRBV28 and TRBJ1-1, the complete variable domain is DVKVTQSSRYLVKRTGEKVFLECVQDMDHENMFWYRQDPGLGLRLIYFSYDVKMKEKGDIPEGYSVSREKKERFSLILESASTNQTSMYLCASAGATQNTEAFFGQGTRLTVV.

V usage is TRBV5-4 and J usage is TRBJ2-5; 7 positions match TRBD1. V lost 6 bases and J lost 2; bases outside the gene matches: 4. The CDR3 is made up of 13 amino acids. Germline values: CDR1 SGHNT, CDR2 YYREEE (reference sequence). CDR3 in DNA: TGTGCCAGCAACCGACAGGGACAAGAGACCCAGTACTTC. Translation gives CASNRQGQETQYF.

The J gene is TRBJ2-1, the V gene TRBV2, with a tentative D call TRBD2 (7 bases). In germline, CDR1 is SNHLY, CDR2 FYNNEI. There are 13 residues in the CDR3. V shed 8 bases and J shed 9 bases, with 17 bases lying between them. Here the CDR3 DNA reads TGTGCCAGCGGTGGGGGGGGGCTAAGTGAGCAGTTCTTC. This sequence encodes CASGGGGLSEQFF.

This rearrangement joins TRBV18 to TRBJ2-6; TRBD1 is a possible D gene (7 bases). The CDR3 is 21 amino acids. V lost 3 bases and J lost 0, with 24 bases in between. Germline CDR1 KGHSH, CDR2 LQKENI. CDR3 protein: CASSPFWGAGTDSSGANVLTF. DNA for the CDR3: TGTGCCAGCTCACCCTTCTGGGGGGCCGGGACAGACAGCTCTGGGGCCAACGTCCTGACTTTC.

In this sample, this clone turned up once. V and J are TRBV30 and TRBJ2-5; no definite D call. V was clipped by 0 bases and J by 4 bases, with 6 bases between them. The CDR3 runs to 12 residues. Germline V CDR1 and CDR2: GTSNPN, SVGIG (reference sequence). The CDR3 is CAWSVQRETQYF. The CDR3 region has the DNA TGTGCCTGGAGTGTACAGAGAGAGACCCAGTACTTC.